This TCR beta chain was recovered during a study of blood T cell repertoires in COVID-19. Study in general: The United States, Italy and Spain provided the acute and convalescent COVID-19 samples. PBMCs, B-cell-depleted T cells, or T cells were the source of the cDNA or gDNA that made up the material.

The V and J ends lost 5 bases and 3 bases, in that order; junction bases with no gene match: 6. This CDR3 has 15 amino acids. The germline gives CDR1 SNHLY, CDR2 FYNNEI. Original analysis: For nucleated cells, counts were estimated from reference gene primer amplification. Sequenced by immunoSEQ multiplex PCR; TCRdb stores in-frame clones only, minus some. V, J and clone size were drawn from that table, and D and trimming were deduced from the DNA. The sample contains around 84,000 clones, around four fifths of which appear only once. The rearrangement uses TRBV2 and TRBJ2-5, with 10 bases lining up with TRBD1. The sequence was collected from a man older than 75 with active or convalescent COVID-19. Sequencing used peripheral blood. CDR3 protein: CASSSDRGTKETQYF. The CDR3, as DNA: TGTGCCAGCAGTTCGGACAGGGGGACGAAAGAGACCCAGTACTTC. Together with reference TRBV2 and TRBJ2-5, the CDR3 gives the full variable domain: EPEVTQTPSHQVTQMGQEVILRCVPISNHLYFYWYRQILGQKVEFLVSFYNNEISEKSEIFDDQFSVERPDGSNFTLKIRSTKLEDSAMYFCASSSDRGTKETQYFGPGTRLLVL.